These 24 T cell receptor beta chains were sequenced from one sample in a study of cytomegalovirus exposure and HLA in healthy donors. With 60 Vbeta and 13 Jbeta primers, the PCR was carried out. The protocol was immunoSEQ multiplex PCR, while the TCRdb copy is restricted to in-frame clones and leaves out a portion. This table holds roughly 100,000 clones, 65% to 85% found once. Material for sequencing was PBMCs. The receptors were sampled from a man aged 45 to 65 in good health and CMV-seropositive.

The V and J genes are TRBV6-1 and TRBJ2-5; 9 nucleotides line up with TRBD1. CDR1 and CDR2 from the germline V gene are MNHNS and SASEGT. This CDR3 comprises 15 residues. V was clipped by 5 bases and J by 4 bases; unmatched bases: 8. CDR3 protein: CASSPTTGGPETQYF. The CDR3 nucleotides are TGTGCCAGCAGTCCGACTACAGGGGGCCCAGAGACCCAGTACTTC.

The rearrangement uses TRBV6-4 and TRBJ2-2, with D possibly being TRBD1 (7 bases). Deletions cut 0 bases from V and 3 bases from J, with 11 bases between. The CDR3 sequence is 16 residues long. Germline V CDR1 and CDR2: MRHNA, SNTAGT. This CDR3 is CASSDSSRGDTGELFF. DNA for the CDR3: TGTGCCAGCAGTGACTCGAGCAGGGGGGACACCGGGGAGCTGTTTTTT.

This clone was seen a few times. V and J are TRBV7-7 and TRBJ2-5, with TRBD2 matching over 7 bases. This CDR3 is built from 16 residues. Germline V gives CDR1 SSHAT, CDR2 FNYEAQ (reference sequence). V lost 5 bases and J lost 5; bases outside the gene matches: 14. The CDR3 here is CASSPGRGGSGETQYF. CDR3 nucleotide sequence: TGTGCCAGCAGCCCGGGCCGGGGCGGGAGCGGGGAGACCCAGTACTTC. The whole variable domain, remainder taken from reference TRBV7-7 and TRBJ2-5, is GAGVSQSPRYKVTKRGQDVTLRCDPISSHATLYWYQQALGQGPEFLTYFNYEAQPDKSGLPSDRFSAERPEGSISTLTIQRTEQRDSAMYRCASSPGRGGSGETQYFGPGTRLLVL.

The chain couples TRBV5-6 to TRBJ2-2; D is perhaps TRBD2 (6 bases). Germline V CDR1 and CDR2: SGHDT, YYEEEE. CDR3 size: 17 residues. Trimming removed 5 bases at V and 0 bases at J, with 17 bases between. The CDR3 reads CASSSPRLGANTGELFF. CDR3 nucleotides: TGTGCCAGCAGTAGCCCACGACTAGGGGCGAACACCGGGGAGCTGTTTTTT. The entire variable domain, with the rest obtained from reference TRBV5-6 and TRBJ2-2, is as follows: DAGVTQSPTHLIKTRGQQVTLRCSPKSGHDTVSWYQQALGQGPQFIFQYYEEEERQRGNFPDRFSGHQFPNYSSELNVNALLLGDSALYLCASSSPRLGANTGELFFGEGSRLTVL.

This clone was recorded a few times. The chain has TRBV5-4 and TRBJ2-6; the D gene is possibly TRBD1 (5 bases). Germline CDR1 SGHNT, CDR2 YYREEE (reference sequence). The CDR3 loop spans 15 amino acids. Trimming left V 1 base short and J 4 bases short, with 9 bases between. The CDR3 spells CASSLSAGGANVLTF. CDR3 DNA: TGTGCCAGCAGCTTGTCGGCAGGGGGGGCCAACGTCCTGACTTTC.

This sequence joins TRBV10-1 and TRBJ2-1, with 7 bases lining up with TRBD1. The V segment lost 8 bases and the J segment 0 bases; nucleotides outside the gene matches: 13. Per the germline V gene, CDR1 is WNHNN and CDR2 is SYGVQD (reference sequence). The length of the CDR3 is 17 residues. CDR3 DNA sequence: TGCGCCAGCCCCTTAATTCCGGGACAGAGCTCCTACAATGAGCAGTTCTTC. Encoded protein: CASPLIPGQSSYNEQFF.

The genes are TRBV10-1 and TRBJ2-5, with TRBD1 identical over 11 bases. Per germline, CDR1 WNHNN and CDR2 SYGVQD (reference sequence). This CDR3 is 15 amino acids long. V gave up 6 bases and J gave up 4 bases; unmatched junction bases: 7. CDR3 loop: CASRLPGTGGETQYF. CDR3 sequence (DNA): TGCGCCAGCAGGCTACCCGGGACAGGGGGAGAGACCCAGTACTTC.

The rearrangement links TRBV7-2 to TRBJ2-1, with TRBD1 identical over 7 bases. With V trimmed by 5 bases and J by 7 bases, 20 bases remained unmatched. CDR1 is SGHTA and CDR2 is FQGNSA in the germline V gene. The length of the CDR3 is 18 residues. The CDR3 reads CASSTVGRQTRGQNEQFF. In nucleotides, the CDR3 is TGTGCCAGCAGCACCGTGGGGCGCCAAACACGGGGACAGAATGAGCAGTTCTTC.

Concerning this clone: Additional DNA sequences in this sample encode the identical CDR3. The rearrangement joins TRBV18 to TRBJ1-1; 7 bases match TRBD1. The CDR3 is made up of 13 amino acids. Germline CDR1 is KGHSH and CDR2 is LQKENI. Unmatched junction bases numbered 1, after V lost 3 bases and J lost 3 bases. In DNA form, the CDR3 reads TGTGCCAGCTCACCTACAGGGGACACTGAAGCTTTCTTT. Residues: CASSPTGDTEAFF.

This rearrangement joins TRBV10-3 to TRBJ2-2; D may be TRBD1 (5 bases). The CDR3 is 15 residues long. From germline, CDR1 is ENHRY and CDR2 SYGVKD. V was trimmed by 10 bases and J by 6 bases, leaving 21 bases between them. CDR3: CATRASPTVAGELFF. The CDR3 DNA sequence: TGTGCCACCCGCGCTTCCCCGACAGTCGCCGGGGAGCTGTTTTTT.

The chain couples TRBV25-1 to TRBJ1-2, with D perhaps matching TRBD1 (5 bases). The CDR3 length is 12 residues. The germline V and J ends were trimmed by 9 bases and 1 base, with 9 bases remaining between them. Per germline, CDR1 MGHDK and CDR2 SYGVNS. CDR3 sequence reads: CASKTVNYGYTF. In DNA, the CDR3 is TGTGCCAGTAAGACAGTTAACTATGGCTACACCTTC.

For the CDR3, the DNA is TGTGCCAGCAGTTTACGGGGGCAGCCCCAGCATTTT. Its protein is CASSLRGQPQHF. The chain employs TRBV28 and TRBJ1-5; TRBD1 is a possible D gene (5 bases). The length of the CDR3 is 12 residues. V gave up 2 bases and J gave up 7 bases, with 6 bases separating them. Germline CDR1 is MDHEN and CDR2 is SYDVKM.

The chain carries TRBV10-3 and TRBJ2-5; 11 positions agree with TRBD2. V shed 5 bases and J 4 bases; nucleotides not matched to a gene: 6. Germline values: CDR1 ENHRY, CDR2 SYGVKD. The CDR3 is 15 residues long. CDR3 sequence reads: CAISLAGGPSETQYF. The CDR3 DNA reads as TGTGCCATCAGTTTAGCGGGAGGGCCGTCAGAGACCCAGTACTTC.

V and J are TRBV15 and TRBJ2-1, with TRBD2 matching 9 bases. The V segment lost 5 bases and the J segment 13 bases; nucleotides outside the gene matches: 15. The CDR3 has 15 amino acids. Germline lookup yields CDR1 LNHNV and CDR2 YYDKDF (reference sequence). This CDR3 reads CATSDSPKDSGSQFF. CDR3 coding DNA: TGTGCCACCAGCGACTCCCCGAAGGATAGCGGGAGTCAGTTCTTC.

This clone is a singleton in its sample. The chain joins TRBV5-1 to TRBJ2-3; 7 bases line up with TRBD2. There are 17 residues in the CDR3. The germline V gene encodes CDR1 SGHRS and CDR2 YFSETQ. V lost 4 bases and J lost 3; bases outside the gene matches: 14. CDR3 sequence reads: CASSRKTVTLATDTQYF. The CDR3 nucleotides read TGCGCCAGCAGCCGAAAGACTGTAACACTAGCGACAGATACGCAGTATTTT. The full variable domain, in which reference TRBV5-1 and TRBJ2-3 provide the parts outside the CDR3, is KAGVTQTPRYLIKTRGQQVTLSCSPISGHRSVSWYQQTPGQGLQFLFEYFSETQRNKGNFPGRFSGRQFSNSRSEMNVSTLELGDSALYLCASSRKTVTLATDTQYFGPGTRLTVL.

As for this clone: The junction shows a germline mismatch at one end, possibly a read error. At the DNA level, this CDR3 is encoded by other sequences in the same sample as well. The rearrangement links TRBV4-2 to TRBJ2-5; possible D gene TRBD2, 6 bases. CDR3 length equals 15 residues. Looked up from germline, CDR1 is LGHNA and CDR2 is YNFKEQ. The CDR3: CASSQRESGQETQYF. CDR3 sequence (DNA): TGTGCCAGCAGCCAACGGGAGAGTGGGCAAGAGACTCAGTACTTC.

The chain carries TRBV6-1 and TRBJ1-5; no reliable D call. The CDR3 consists of 14 residues. CDR1 MNHNS and CDR2 SASEGT come from the germline V gene. V lost 7 bases and J 5 bases, leaving 15 bases between the germline ends. The CDR3 nucleotides are TGTGCCAGCAAGCCGGGTTGGAGCGATCAGCCCCAGCATTTT. It is translated as CASKPGWSDQPQHF.

The rearrangement uses TRBV19 and TRBJ1-3; D gene uncertain. Trimming pared 3 bases from V and 1 base from J, leaving 13 bases between. The germline gives CDR1 LNHDA, CDR2 SQIVND (reference sequence). The CDR3 extends over 16 amino acids. CDR3: CASSMVRLSSGNTIYF. The CDR3 DNA reads as TGTGCCAGTAGTATGGTCAGGCTATCTTCTGGAAACACCATATATTTT.

The rearrangement uses TRBV6-1 and TRBJ2-7, with D hard to call. Germline CDR1 is MNHNS and CDR2 is SASEGT. This CDR3 comprises 15 residues. Trimming pared 0 bases from V and 2 bases from J, leaving 11 bases between. CDR3 protein: CASSEASTLTYEQYF. The CDR3 nucleotides are TGTGCCAGCAGTGAAGCTTCAACACTAACCTACGAGCAGTACTTC.

The chain joins TRBV11-1 to TRBJ2-5, with 14 bases aligning to TRBD2. The germline gives CDR1 SGHAT, CDR2 FQDESV (reference sequence). This CDR3 is 17 amino acids long. The ends lost 5 bases at V and 1 base at J; junction bases unmatched: 6. The CDR3 nucleotides are TGTGCCAGCAGCCTGGGGACTAGCGGGAGTCTCCAAGAGACCCAGTACTTC. It is translated as CASSLGTSGSLQETQYF.

The chain has TRBV2 and TRBJ1-5, with 8 bases fitting TRBD1. CDR1 SNHLY and CDR2 FYNNEI come from the germline V gene. The ends lost 3 bases at V and 2 bases at J; junction bases unmatched: 3. The CDR3 runs 15 residues. CDR3 nucleotides: TGTGCCAGCAGTGACCAGGGACAGGGCAATCAGCCCCAGCATTTT. It specifies CASSDQGQGNQPQHF.

The V and J genes are TRBV2 and TRBJ2-1, with D tentatively TRBD2 (6 bases). The CDR3 extends over 12 amino acids. Germline V lookup: CDR1 SNHLY, CDR2 FYNNEI. Trimming took off 5 bases at V and 5 bases at J, with 7 bases between the two ends. As DNA, the CDR3 is TGTGCCAGCAGTCGGGAGAACAATGAGCAGTTCTTC. It translates to CASSRENNEQFF.

The rearrangement links TRBV6-5 to TRBJ2-7; D perhaps matches TRBD1 (5 bases). In germline, CDR1 is MNHEY, CDR2 SVGAGI. Trimming pared 2 bases from V and 7 bases from J, leaving 9 bases between. This CDR3 has 12 amino acids. In DNA form, the CDR3 reads TGTGCCAGCAGTTACGCAGGGTTGGAGCAGTACTTC. It specifies CASSYAGLEQYF.

This clone turned up a few times. This chain's CDR3 is CASSHRGPYTGELFF. The CDR3 bases are TGTGCCAGCAGCCACAGGGGGCCCTATACCGGGGAGCTGTTTTTT. The chain is built from TRBV6-5 and TRBJ2-2, with 9 bases lining up with TRBD1. Per the germline V gene, CDR1 is MNHEY and CDR2 is SVGAGI. The CDR3 runs 15 residues. Germline trimming cut 6 bases from V and 5 bases from J; bases unmatched to any gene: 7.